This passage covers 27 T cell receptor beta chains from one sample sequenced in a study of T cells in Graves' hyperthyroidism and ophthalmopathy. Amplification targeted TCR beta CDR3 regions from RNA transcripts. Using the HTBI primer set, a first-round RT-PCR was run on the TCR CDR3. TCRdb called the multiplex PCR reads again in MiXCR, with one record for every CDR3 protein. The sample holds about 300,000 distinct CDR3 sequences, about an eighth seen once. The sample taken for sequencing was blood. These receptors were collected from a woman aged 25 to 39 with Graves' hyperthyroidism that later progressed to Graves' ophthalmopathy.

V is TRBV9 and J is TRBJ2-1; possibly TRBD1 or TRBD2 for D (6 bases each). Trimming pared 0 bases from V and 2 bases from J, leaving 18 bases between. The CDR3 sequence is 18 residues long. Germline V gene data show CDR1 as SGDLS and CDR2 as YYNGEE. The CDR3 DNA reads as TGTGCCAGCAGCGTAGGGGGGGCCCCGACTTCACCCTACAATGAGCAGTTCTTC. Its protein product is CASSVGGAPTSPYNEQFF.

This clonotype appeared many times. The chain recombines TRBV7-2 with TRBJ2-1; D may be TRBD2 (5 bases). V shed 5 bases and J shed 7 bases, with 24 bases lying between them. Germline-derived CDR1 and CDR2 are SGHTA and FQGNSA. The CDR3 is made up of 17 amino acids. CDR3 in amino acids: CASSPRWLAAADNEQFF. CDR3 DNA sequence: TGTGCCAGCAGCCCCAGGTGGCTAGCCGCAGCGGATAATGAGCAGTTCTTC.

In this sample, this clonotype turned up a few times. The rearrangement links TRBV20-1 to TRBJ1-3, with D possibly TRBD1 on 5 matching bases. Germline V gene lookup returns CDR1 DFQATT and CDR2 SNEGSKA (reference sequence). V lost 0 bases and J 4 bases, leaving 13 bases between the germline ends. This CDR3 comprises 15 residues. CDR3 DNA: TGCAGTGCTAGAGAGCCGACAGTAGGGGGAAACACCATATATTTT. Encoded protein: CSAREPTVGGNTIYF.

Many counts were recorded for this clonotype. The chain is built from TRBV7-3 and TRBJ2-1; 11 nucleotides agree with TRBD2. The CDR3 extends over 16 amino acids. Germline V CDR1 and CDR2: SGHTA, FQGTGA. After removal of 2 bases from V and 8 bases from J, the junction contained 8 bases not matched to a gene. The CDR3 coding sequence is TGTGCCAGCAGCTTATCCCCCGGGACTAGCGGCGATGAGCAGTTCTTC. Its protein product is CASSLSPGTSGDEQFF.

There are many counts of this clonotype. The chain is built from TRBV30 and TRBJ1-6, with D hard to call. V was trimmed by 3 bases and J by 8 bases, leaving 14 bases between them. Germline values: CDR1 GTSNPN, CDR2 SVGIG (reference sequence). The CDR3 is 14 residues long. The CDR3 loop is CAWSNREHYSPLHF. The CDR3 coding sequence is TGTGCCTGGAGCAACCGGGAACATTATTCACCCCTCCACTTT.

The chain employs TRBV6-1 and TRBJ2-7; 11 nucleotides align to TRBD2. The CDR3 runs 16 residues. Germline V gives CDR1 MNHNS, CDR2 SASEGT. J was trimmed by 4 bases and V by 2 bases; bases with no gene match: 7. CDR3 coding DNA: TGTGCCAGCAGTGAACCGTCATTAGCGGGAGGGTACGAGCAGTACTTC. This sequence encodes CASSEPSLAGGYEQYF.

This clonotype was observed at least ten times. The chain uses TRBV5-8 and TRBJ2-1, with TRBD2 identical over 14 bases. Germline lookup yields CDR1 SGHTS and CDR2 YDEGEE. Unmatched junction bases numbered 8, after V lost 4 bases and J lost 2 bases. The CDR3 is made up of 18 amino acids. The CDR3 coding sequence is TGTGCCAGCAGCCCGGGACTAGCGGGAGTAGGTCCCTACAATGAGCAGTTCTTC. It specifies CASSPGLAGVGPYNEQFF.

There are a few counts of this clonotype. The V call is TRBV6-1, the J call TRBJ1-4; no reliable D call. The germline gives CDR1 MNHNS, CDR2 SASEGT. The CDR3 covers 12 residues. V was pared by 6 bases and J by 5 bases, with 7 bases between. CDR3 nucleotides: TGTGCCAGCAGGACGTTAAATGAAAAACTGTTTTTT. It translates to CASRTLNEKLFF.

The chain couples TRBV3-1 to TRBJ2-7, with D maybe TRBD2 (5 bases). V was shortened by 6 bases and J by 0 bases, with 9 bases between the two germline ends. Germline CDR1 reads LGHDT; CDR2 reads YNNKEL (reference sequence). This CDR3 spans 13 amino acids. The CDR3: CASSQRNSYEQYF. CDR3 nucleotide sequence: TGTGCCAGCAGTCAGCGGAACTCCTACGAGCAGTACTTC.

This clonotype was seen only a few times. The chain carries TRBV9 and TRBJ1-3; unclear D gene. V shed 3 bases and J shed 0 bases, with 10 bases lying between them. CDR3 length: 15 residues. CDR1 SGDLS and CDR2 YYNGEE come from the germline V gene. The chain's CDR3 is CASSAGRSSGNTIYF. The CDR3 nucleotides read TGTGCCAGCAGCGCCGGGAGATCCTCTGGAAACACCATATATTTT.

This clonotype was detected ten times or more. CDR3 protein: CASSRTGQGPSYNEQFF. The CDR3 DNA reads as TGTGCCAGCAGTCGAACGGGACAGGGCCCAAGCTACAATGAGCAGTTCTTC. The chain combines TRBV11-3 with TRBJ2-1, with 9 bases matching TRBD1. Germline V gene lookup returns CDR1 SGHNT and CDR2 YENEEA. CDR3 length equals 17 residues. V shed 6 bases and J 3 bases; nucleotides not matched to a gene: 12.

At least ten counts were recorded for this clonotype. The rearrangement uses TRBV7-3 and TRBJ2-1, with 7 bases aligning to TRBD2. The CDR3 spans 18 residues. Trimming removed 5 bases from V and 0 bases from J; junction bases left unmatched: 13. CDR1 is SGHTA, CDR2 FQGTGA, per germline. The CDR3 DNA reads TGTGCCAGCAGCGCACCCAATGTTAGCGGGCTCTCCTACAATGAGCAGTTCTTC. Translated, it gives CASSAPNVSGLSYNEQFF. Combining the CDR3 with reference TRBV7-3 and TRBJ2-1 gives the whole variable domain GAGVSQTPSNKVTEKGKYVELRCDPISGHTALYWYRQSLGQGPEFLIYFQGTGAADDSGLPNDRFFAVRPEGSVSTLKIQRTERGDSAVYLCASSAPNVSGLSYNEQFFGPGTRLTVL.

This clonotype came up many times. The chain carries TRBV10-3 and TRBJ2-3; 11 nucleotides line up with TRBD2. The CDR3 is 15 residues long. Germline trimming cut 4 bases from V and 2 bases from J; bases unmatched to any gene: 2. CDR1 ENHRY and CDR2 SYGVKD come from the germline V gene. The CDR3 sequence is CAISGLAGHTDTQYF. The CDR3, as DNA: TGTGCCATCAGTGGACTAGCGGGGCACACAGATACGCAGTATTTT.

The table lists this clonotype with many counts. The chain has TRBV5-6 and TRBJ2-1; no clear D gene. This CDR3 is built from 14 residues. The germline V gene has CDR1 SGHDT and CDR2 YYEEEE. Deletions cut 4 bases from V and 3 bases from J, with 11 bases between. CDR3 in amino acids: CASSIVVGYNEQFF. CDR3 in DNA: TGTGCCAGCAGCATTGTCGTGGGCTACAATGAGCAGTTCTTC.

This clonotype has at least ten counts. V and J are TRBV3-1 and TRBJ2-5, with 14 bases lining up with TRBD2. After removal of 4 bases from V and 4 bases from J, the junction contained 5 bases not matched to a gene. Per the germline V gene, CDR1 is LGHDT and CDR2 is YNNKEL (reference sequence). The CDR3 has 16 amino acids. CDR3 region: CASSLGTSGSGETQYF. The CDR3 bases are TGTGCCAGCAGCCTCGGGACTAGCGGGAGTGGAGAGACCCAGTACTTC.

This clonotype appeared a few times. The rearrangement links TRBV11-1 to TRBJ2-3; TRBD2 might be the D (6 bases). Per germline, CDR1 SGHAT and CDR2 FQDESV (reference sequence). This CDR3 has 17 amino acids. The V gene lost 1 base and the J gene lost 2 bases, with 16 bases spanning the gap. The CDR3 bases are TGTGCCAGCAGCTTAGGTGTACGGGACTGGGACACAGATACGCAGTATTTT. It is translated as CASSLGVRDWDTDTQYF.

This clonotype was seen ten or more times. The chain links TRBV27 to TRBJ2-3, with 8 bases lining up with TRBD2. V trimming: 6 bases; J trimming: 0 bases; junction bases outside the gene matches: 17. Germline CDR1 and CDR2: MNHEY and SMNVEV (reference sequence). The CDR3 length is 19 residues. Written as DNA, the CDR3 is TGTGCCAGCAGCTTTCGGGACCTAGCGGGTGGATCTAGCACAGATACGCAGTATTTT. It is translated as CASSFRDLAGGSSTDTQYF.

The V and J genes are TRBV20-1 and TRBJ1-4, with TRBD1 matching 7 bases. Trimming at V came to 5 bases and at J to 8 bases, leaving 11 bases not matched to a gene. The CDR3 consists of 14 residues. The germline V gene encodes CDR1 DFQATT and CDR2 SNEGSKA (reference sequence). CDR3 region: CSAPIFDREEKLFF. As DNA, the CDR3 is TGCAGTGCTCCTATTTTTGACAGGGAAGAAAAACTGTTTTTT.

The chain is built from TRBV19 and TRBJ2-5, with a possible D match to TRBD2 (7 bases). Trimming shortened V by 6 bases and J by 5 bases, and 19 bases separated the two germline ends. The length of the CDR3 is 15 residues. Germline V CDR1 and CDR2: LNHDA, SQIVND (reference sequence). In nucleotides, the CDR3 is TGTGCCAGTAGCACCATTGGGGGGGCTGGGGAGACCCAGTACTTC. Protein product: CASSTIGGAGETQYF.

This clonotype was detected many times. The chain carries TRBV27 and TRBJ2-2; TRBD1 matches at 8 bases. Trimming cost V 5 bases and J 6 bases; bases outside gene matches: 14. The CDR3 is 17 residues long. Germline CDR1 and CDR2: MNHEY and SMNVEV (reference sequence). CDR3 in DNA: TGTGCCAGCAGTCCGAAAAGACAGGGGAGTGGGTCCGGGGAGCTGTTTTTT. Translated, it gives CASSPKRQGSGSGELFF.

The chain is built from TRBV6-1 and TRBJ2-7, with 8 bases lining up with TRBD2. The CDR3 loop spans 14 amino acids. V shed 9 bases and J 0 bases; nucleotides not matched to a gene: 7. The germline V gene has CDR1 MNHNS and CDR2 SASEGT. CDR3 sequence: CASTPSGYSYEQYF. Here the CDR3 DNA reads TGTGCCAGTACTCCTAGCGGGTACTCCTACGAGCAGTACTTC.

This clonotype showed up just a few times. The chain joins TRBV9 to TRBJ2-5; 10 nucleotides match TRBD2. The length of the CDR3 is 17 residues. Trimming cost V 0 bases and J 4 bases; bases outside gene matches: 9. Germline-derived CDR1 and CDR2 are SGDLS and YYNGEE. The CDR3 coding sequence is TGTGCCAGCAGCGTAGCCGGGAGCGGGAGGGCCGGAGAGACCCAGTACTTC. Its protein product is CASSVAGSGRAGETQYF.

As concerns this clonotype: Germline is not matched at one junction end, which may reflect a read error. The chain uses TRBV9 and TRBJ1-4; D unclear. Germline V CDR1 and CDR2: SGDLS, YYNGEE. The CDR3 covers 14 residues. The CDR3: CAGSPGDPNEKLFF. CDR3 nucleotides: TGTGCCGGCAGCCCGGGCGATCCTAATGAAAAACTGTTTTTT.

This clonotype was seen only a few times. At one end the junction does not follow the germline gene, possibly because of a read error. This rearrangement joins TRBV27 to TRBJ1-1, with D possibly matching TRBD1 (5 bases). The CDR3 is 15 amino acids. The germline V gene has CDR1 MNHEY and CDR2 SMNVEV (reference sequence). The CDR3 reads CVSSPHGQVNTEAFF. CDR3 nucleotides: TGTGTCAGCAGTCCTCACGGACAAGTGAACACTGAAGCTTTCTTC.

This clonotype was picked up many times. The rearrangement links TRBV12-3 or TRBV12-4 to TRBJ1-4; 10 positions match TRBD1. CDR3 length: 14 amino acids. V was pared by 6 bases and J by 8 bases, with 6 bases of the junction left unmatched. The CDR3 protein is CASSRTGGREKLFF. Written as DNA, the CDR3 is TGTGCCAGCAGCCGGACAGGGGGACGAGAAAAACTGTTTTTT.

This clonotype was counted at least ten times. The chain recombines TRBV28 with TRBJ2-1, with a tentative D call TRBD2 (6 bases). The germline V gene encodes CDR1 MDHEN and CDR2 SYDVKM. V gave up 2 bases and J gave up 5 bases, with 10 bases separating them. This CDR3 spans 14 amino acids. CDR3 DNA: TGTGCCAGCAGTTTACCAGCGGGCCACAATGAGCAGTTCTTC. Its protein is CASSLPAGHNEQFF.

This clonotype was seen at least ten times. This chain links TRBV4-2 with TRBJ2-5; 9 bases match TRBD2. The junction had 7 bases not matched to a gene; V was cut back by 5 bases and J by 3 bases. Germline V lookup: CDR1 LGHNA, CDR2 YNFKEQ. The CDR3 has 15 amino acids. The CDR3 bases are TGTGCCAGCAGCTCCCTAGCGGGGAAAGAAGAGACCCAGTACTTC. It translates to CASSSLAGKEETQYF.